The clone carrying this TCR beta chain was seen more than once but under ten times. Its antigen remains unidentified. TCRdb re-analysed the 5' RACE reads in MiXCR, keeping a single row per CDR3 protein. The table lists about 470,000 distinct CDR3 sequences, approximately 25% of them singletons. The data originate from a study of T-cell memory formation after mild COVID-19. Study-level results: Second-wave clones peaking on day 37 lacked confirmed SARS-CoV-2 specificity.

Sequenced material: PBMCs or a T cell subset sorted from them (not recorded which). This receptor was identified in an adult woman who had mild COVID-19 (a few samples of this study predate the infection). Cell type and time point are not known.

CDR3 bases: TGTGCCACCAGCAGAGGGGACAGGGTAATCGCTGGCGAGGGCTCGGTGGATGAGCAGTTCTTC. Translating gives CATSRGDRVIAGEGSVDEQFF. The V gene is TRBV15, the J gene TRBJ2-1; 9 bases line up with TRBD1. The CDR3 totals 21 residues. Looked up from germline, CDR1 is LNHNV and CDR2 is YYDKDF (reference sequence). V lost 1 base, J lost 8 bases, and 24 bases stayed unmatched.